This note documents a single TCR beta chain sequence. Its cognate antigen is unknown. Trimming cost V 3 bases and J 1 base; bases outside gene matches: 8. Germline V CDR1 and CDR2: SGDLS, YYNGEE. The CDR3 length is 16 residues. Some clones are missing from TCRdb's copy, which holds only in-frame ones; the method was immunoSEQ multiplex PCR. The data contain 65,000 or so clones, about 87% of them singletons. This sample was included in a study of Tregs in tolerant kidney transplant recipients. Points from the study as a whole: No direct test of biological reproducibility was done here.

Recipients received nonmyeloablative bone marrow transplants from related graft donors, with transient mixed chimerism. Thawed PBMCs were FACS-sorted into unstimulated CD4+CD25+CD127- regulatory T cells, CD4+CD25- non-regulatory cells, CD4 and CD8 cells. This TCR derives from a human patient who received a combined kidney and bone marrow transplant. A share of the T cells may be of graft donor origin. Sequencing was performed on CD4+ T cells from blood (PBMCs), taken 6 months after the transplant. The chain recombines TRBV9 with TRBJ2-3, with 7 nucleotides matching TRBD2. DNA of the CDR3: TGTGCCAGCAGCGGCCCTTGGGCGGGGGGCACAGATACGCAGTATTTT. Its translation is CASSGPWAGGTDTQYF.